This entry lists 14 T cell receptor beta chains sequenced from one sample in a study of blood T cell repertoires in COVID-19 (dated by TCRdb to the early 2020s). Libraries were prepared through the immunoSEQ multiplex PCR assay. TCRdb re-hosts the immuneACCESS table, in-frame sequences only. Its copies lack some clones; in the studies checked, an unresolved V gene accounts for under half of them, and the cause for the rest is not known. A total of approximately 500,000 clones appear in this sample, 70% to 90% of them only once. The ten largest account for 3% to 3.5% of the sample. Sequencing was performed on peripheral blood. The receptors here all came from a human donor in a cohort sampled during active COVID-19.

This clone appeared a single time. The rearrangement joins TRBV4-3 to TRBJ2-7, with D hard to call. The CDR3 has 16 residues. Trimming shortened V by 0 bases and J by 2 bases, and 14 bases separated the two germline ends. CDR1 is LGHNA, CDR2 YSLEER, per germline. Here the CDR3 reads CASSQDPRVDTYEQYF. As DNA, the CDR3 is TGCGCCAGCAGCCAAGATCCCCGGGTAGATACCTACGAGCAGTACTTC.

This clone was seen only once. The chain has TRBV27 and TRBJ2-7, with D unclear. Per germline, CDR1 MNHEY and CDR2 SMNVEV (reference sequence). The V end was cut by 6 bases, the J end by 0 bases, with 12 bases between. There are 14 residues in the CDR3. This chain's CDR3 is CASSRSRSSYEQYF. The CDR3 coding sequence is TGTGCCAGCAGCCGGAGCCGTTCCTCCTACGAGCAGTACTTC.

The CDR3 coding sequence is TGTGCCAGCAGCGTCGGACTAGCGGGGATTGGCGGTGAGCAGTTCTTC. This translates into CASSVGLAGIGGEQFF. J is TRBJ2-1 and V is TRBV9; 12 positions agree with TRBD2. The CDR3 totals 16 residues. Per germline, CDR1 SGDLS and CDR2 YYNGEE. V gave up 2 bases and J gave up 9 bases; unmatched junction bases: 9.

The CDR3 nucleotides are TGTGCCAGCAGCTTAAGGACAGTCAACACTGAAGCTTTCTTT. As protein: CASSLRTVNTEAFF. The chain links TRBV7-2 to TRBJ1-1; D is possibly TRBD1 (6 bases). CDR1 is SGHTA, CDR2 FQGNSA, per germline. The CDR3 consists of 14 residues. Trimming stripped 2 bases from V and 2 bases from J, with 9 bases between.

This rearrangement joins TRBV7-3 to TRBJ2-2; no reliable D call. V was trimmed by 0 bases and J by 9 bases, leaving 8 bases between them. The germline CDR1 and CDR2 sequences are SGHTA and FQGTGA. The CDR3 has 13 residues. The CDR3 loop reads CASSLTESRELFF. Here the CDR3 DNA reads TGTGCCAGCAGCTTAACCGAGTCTAGGGAGCTGTTTTTT.

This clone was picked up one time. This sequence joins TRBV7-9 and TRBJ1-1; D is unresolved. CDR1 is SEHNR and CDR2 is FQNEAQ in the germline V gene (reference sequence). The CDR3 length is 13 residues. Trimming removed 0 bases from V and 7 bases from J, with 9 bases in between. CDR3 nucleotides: TGTGCCAGCAGCTTAGCGCCGAGGGATGAAGCTTTCTTT. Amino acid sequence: CASSLAPRDEAFF.

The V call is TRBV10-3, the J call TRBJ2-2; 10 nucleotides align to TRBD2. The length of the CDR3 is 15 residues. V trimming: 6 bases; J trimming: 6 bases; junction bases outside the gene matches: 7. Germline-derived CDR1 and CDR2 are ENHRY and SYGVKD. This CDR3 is CAISGLAGAAGELFF. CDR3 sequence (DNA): TGTGCCATCAGCGGCCTAGCGGGAGCCGCCGGGGAGCTGTTTTTT.

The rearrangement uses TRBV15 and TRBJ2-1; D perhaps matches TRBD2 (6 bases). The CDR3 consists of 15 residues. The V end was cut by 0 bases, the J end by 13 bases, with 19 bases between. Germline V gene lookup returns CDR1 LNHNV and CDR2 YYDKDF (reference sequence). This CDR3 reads CATSRDKTGLAIQFF. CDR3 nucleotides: TGTGCCACCAGCAGAGATAAAACGGGGCTAGCGATACAGTTCTTC.

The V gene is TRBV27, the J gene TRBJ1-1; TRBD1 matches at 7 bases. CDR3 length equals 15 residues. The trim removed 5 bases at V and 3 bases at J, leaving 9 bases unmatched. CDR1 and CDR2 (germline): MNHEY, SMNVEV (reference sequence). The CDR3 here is CASSLDRTRDTEAFF. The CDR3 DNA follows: TGTGCCAGCAGTCTGGACAGGACCCGGGACACTGAAGCTTTCTTT.

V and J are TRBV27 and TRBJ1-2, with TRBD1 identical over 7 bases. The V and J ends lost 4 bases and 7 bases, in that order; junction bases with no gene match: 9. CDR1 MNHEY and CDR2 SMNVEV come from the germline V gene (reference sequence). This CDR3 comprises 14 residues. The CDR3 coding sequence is TGTGCCAGCAGTTCCCTGGGACCAGGGGGTGGCTACACCTTC. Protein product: CASSSLGPGGGYTF.

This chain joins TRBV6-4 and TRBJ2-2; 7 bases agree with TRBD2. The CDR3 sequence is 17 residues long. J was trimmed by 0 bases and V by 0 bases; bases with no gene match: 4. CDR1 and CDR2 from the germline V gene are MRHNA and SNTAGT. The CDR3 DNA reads TGTGCCAGCAGTGACTCGAGGGACTACGCGAACACCGGGGAGCTGTTTTTT. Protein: CASSDSRDYANTGELFF.

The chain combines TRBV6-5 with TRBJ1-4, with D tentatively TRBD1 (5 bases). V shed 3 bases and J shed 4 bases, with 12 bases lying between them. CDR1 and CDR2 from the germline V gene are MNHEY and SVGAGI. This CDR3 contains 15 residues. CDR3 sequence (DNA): TGTGCCAGCAGTTATTCCCAGGGATTTAATGAAAAACTGTTTTTT. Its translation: CASSYSQGFNEKLFF.

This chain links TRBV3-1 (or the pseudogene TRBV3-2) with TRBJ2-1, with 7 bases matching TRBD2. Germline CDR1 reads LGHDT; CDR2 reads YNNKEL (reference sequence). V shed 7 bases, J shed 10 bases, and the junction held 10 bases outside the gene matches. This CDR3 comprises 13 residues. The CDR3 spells CASNWGRAGEQFF. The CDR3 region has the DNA TGTGCCAGCAATTGGGGGAGGGCAGGGGAGCAGTTCTTC.

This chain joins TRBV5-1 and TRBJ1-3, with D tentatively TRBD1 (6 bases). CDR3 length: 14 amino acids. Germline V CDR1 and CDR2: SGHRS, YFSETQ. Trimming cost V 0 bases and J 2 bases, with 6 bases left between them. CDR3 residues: CASSLGQAGNTIYF. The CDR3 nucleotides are TGCGCCAGCAGCTTGGGACAGGCTGGAAACACCATATATTTT.